The 14 T cell receptor beta chains listed next were all sequenced from one sample in a study of cytomegalovirus exposure and HLA in healthy donors. Primers: 60 Vbeta forward and 13 Jbeta reverse. Here immunoSEQ multiplex PCR was the method, and the copy in TCRdb shows in-frame clones only, minus some. The repertoire holds hundreds of thousands of clones, with approximately 82% as singletons. Sequencing input: PBMCs. These receptors all stem from a woman aged 40 to 50 in good health and CMV-seronegative.

This chain links TRBV30 with TRBJ1-1, with D possibly being TRBD1 (6 bases). This CDR3 has 15 amino acids. From germline, CDR1 is GTSNPN and CDR2 SVGIG (reference sequence). The V and J ends lost 3 bases and 0 bases respectively, with 14 bases between them. In DNA, the CDR3 is TGTGCCTGGAGGATCCCGGACAGCCTGAACACTGAAGCTTTCTTT. This codes for CAWRIPDSLNTEAFF.

V and J are TRBV5-4 and TRBJ1-2; D is perhaps TRBD1 (6 bases). Germline V gene lookup returns CDR1 SGHNT and CDR2 YYREEE (reference sequence). V shed 4 bases and J shed 4 bases, with 17 bases lying between them. The CDR3 loop spans 15 amino acids. DNA of the CDR3: TGTGCCAGCAGCGTACAGGGAGACCGCATCTATGGCTACACCTTC. It specifies CASSVQGDRIYGYTF.

This clone was seen only a few times. The CDR3 nucleotides are TGTGCCAGCAGCTTCGGAGGCTCAAATGAAAAACTGTTTTTT. Amino acid sequence: CASSFGGSNEKLFF. The V gene is TRBV7-9, the J gene TRBJ1-4, with D unclear. V was trimmed by 3 bases and J by 5 bases, leaving 10 bases between them. Germline-derived CDR1 and CDR2 are SEHNR and FQNEAQ (reference sequence). This CDR3 region has 14 residues.

The chain carries TRBV27 and TRBJ2-2; D call uncertain. Trimming removed 6 bases from V and 1 base from J, with 3 bases in between. The CDR3 has 12 amino acids. Germline CDR1 reads MNHEY; CDR2 reads SMNVEV (reference sequence). The CDR3 spells CASSRNTGELFF. DNA for the CDR3: TGTGCCAGCAGCCGGAACACCGGGGAGCTGTTTTTT.

The gene calls are TRBV19 and TRBJ2-2; 8 bases fit TRBD1. In germline, CDR1 is LNHDA, CDR2 SQIVND (reference sequence). J lost 7 bases, V lost 4 bases, and 8 bases had no gene match. This CDR3 is built from 15 residues. CDR3 sequence (DNA): TGTGCCAGTAGTAGACGACAGGGGACGGTCGGGGAGCTGTTTTTT. Translated, it gives CASSRRQGTVGELFF.

The chain employs TRBV5-6 and TRBJ1-2; the D is unclear. V lost 3 bases and J lost 4, with 13 bases in between. Germline values: CDR1 SGHDT, CDR2 YYEEEE. The CDR3 has 14 amino acids. The CDR3 loop is CASSSPTFPYGYTF. The CDR3 DNA sequence: TGTGCCAGCAGCTCTCCGACTTTTCCCTATGGCTACACCTTC. Supplemented by reference TRBV5-6 and TRBJ1-2, the full variable domain reads DAGVTQSPTHLIKTRGQQVTLRCSPKSGHDTVSWYQQALGQGPQFIFQYYEEEERQRGNFPDRFSGHQFPNYSSELNVNALLLGDSALYLCASSSPTFPYGYTFGSGTRLTVV.

The chain couples TRBV30 to TRBJ1-1; 12 bases match TRBD1. V lost 5 bases to trimming and J lost 6 bases; unmatched junction nucleotides: 7. CDR1 is GTSNPN and CDR2 is SVGIG in the germline V gene (reference sequence). The CDR3 is 14 residues long. The CDR3 DNA reads as TGTGCCTGGGTCCTCGGGACAGGGGGCCCTGAAGCTTTCTTT. It yields the protein CAWVLGTGGPEAFF. The variable domain in full, completed from reference TRBV30 and TRBJ1-1, reads SQTIHQWPATLVQPVGSPLSLECTVEGTSNPNLYWYRQAAGRGLQLLFYSVGIGQISSEVPQNLSASRPQDRQFILSSKKLLLSDSGFYLCAWVLGTGGPEAFFGQGTRLTVV.

The chain combines TRBV28 with TRBJ2-4; tentatively, D is TRBD2 (6 bases). Germline V lookup: CDR1 MDHEN, CDR2 SYDVKM. V lost 7 bases and J 9 bases, leaving 25 bases between the germline ends. The CDR3 consists of 16 residues. The CDR3: CASISQQAGLGGIQYF. The CDR3 region has the DNA TGTGCCAGCATCTCTCAGCAGGCCGGGTTGGGGGGCATTCAGTACTTC. Full variable domain (rest looked up from reference TRBV28 and TRBJ2-4): DVKVTQSSRYLVKRTGEKVFLECVQDMDHENMFWYRQDPGLGLRLIYFSYDVKMKEKGDIPEGYSVSREKKERFSLILESASTNQTSMYLCASISQQAGLGGIQYFGAGTRLSVL.

The chain has TRBV2 and TRBJ1-1, with a weak D call TRBD1 (6 bases). The CDR3 is 15 amino acids. Germline CDR1 is SNHLY and CDR2 is FYNNEI. The germline V and J ends were trimmed by 2 bases and 5 bases, with 15 bases remaining between them. CDR3 sequence (DNA): TGTGCCAGCAGTGAACCTTTACAGGGATGGACTGAAGCTTTCTTT. Translating gives CASSEPLQGWTEAFF.

This clone was observed a single time. V and J are TRBV15 and TRBJ1-4; 8 nucleotides line up with TRBD1. The V gene's germline CDR1 is LNHNV and CDR2 YYDKDF (reference sequence). This CDR3 contains 16 residues. The J segment lost 5 bases and the V segment lost 5 bases, leaving 10 bases of the junction unmatched. The CDR3 is CATSLAPGQDNEKLFF. CDR3 DNA sequence: TGTGCCACCAGCCTGGCGCCGGGACAGGACAATGAAAAACTGTTTTTT.

This chain joins TRBV6-6 and TRBJ2-1; D not certain. The CDR3 is 15 amino acids. The germline gives CDR1 MNHNY, CDR2 SVGAGI (reference sequence). Trimming took 4 bases from V and 0 from J, leaving 10 bases between them. CDR3 amino acids: CASSSDTSSYNEQFF. The DNA of the CDR3 is TGTGCCAGCAGTTCCGACACGAGCTCCTACAATGAGCAGTTCTTC.

The rearrangement uses TRBV29-1 and TRBJ2-7, with TRBD2 matching 8 bases. The CDR3 spans 14 residues. The junction had 10 bases not matched to a gene; V was cut back by 4 bases and J by 5 bases. Germline CDR1 reads SQVTM; CDR2 reads ANQGSEA. CDR3 residues: CSVARRLAYDEQYF. The CDR3 coding sequence is TGCAGCGTTGCCAGGAGACTAGCGTACGACGAGCAGTACTTC.

The chain joins TRBV7-8 to TRBJ2-5; possible D gene TRBD1, 6 bases. From germline, CDR1 is SGHVS and CDR2 FQNEAQ. The CDR3 covers 14 residues. Trimming left V 5 bases short and J 4 bases short, with 14 bases between. The CDR3: CASSSRGQGETQYF. In DNA, the CDR3 is TGTGCCAGCAGCAGCCGGGGACAAGGAGAGACCCAGTACTTC.

The chain joins TRBV6-5 to TRBJ2-7, with D possibly being TRBD2 (5 bases). V was pared by 5 bases and J by 4 bases, with 15 bases between. The CDR3 runs 14 residues. The germline V gene encodes CDR1 MNHEY and CDR2 SVGAGI. In nucleotides, the CDR3 is TGTGCCAGCAGTCCCCGAGGGCCGCTATACGAGCAGTACTTC. As protein: CASSPRGPLYEQYF.